This is a list of T cell receptor beta chains from one sample in a study of blood T cell repertoires in COVID-19. The data were produced by immunoSEQ multiplex PCR, yet TCRdb's version contains in-frame clones alone and is incomplete. The table has some 460,000 clones, about nine tenths seen once. What was sequenced was PBMCs or T cells enriched from blood (not recorded which). Source of these receptors: a woman between 18 and 30 years old who had recovered from COVID-19. Both conserved end residues are part of each CDR3. A D gene is named only where the DNA matches it firmly. For some rows the clone size is stated as once, few or many, or as a class when expanded; others skip it.

J,size,V,length,D,DNA,CDR3
TRBJ2-3,few,TRBV7-9,17,TRBD2,TGTGCCAGCAGCTTAAAGGTCCGGGCGGGGGGGCCACGGAGGCAGTATTTT,CASSLKVRAGGPRRQYF
TRBJ2-4,-,TRBV2,12,-,TGTGCCAGCCTTTCTTCGGGAAACATTCAGTACTTC,CASLSSGNIQYF
TRBJ1-2,-,TRBV6-5,13,TRBD1,TGTGCCAGAAGACAGGGCCCTAACTATGGCTACACCTTC,CARRQGPNYGYTF
TRBJ2-1,-,TRBV5-8,11,-,TGTGCCAGCAGCTACTACCGGGAGCAGTTCTTC,CASSYYREQFF
TRBJ1-2,-,TRBV4-1,13,-,TGCGCCAGCAGCCTCCGGACTGACTATGGCTACACCTTC,CASSLRTDYGYTF
TRBJ2-6,once,TRBV30,15,-,TGTGCCTGGAGTGTGCGGGGTTCTGGGGCCAACGTCCTGACTTTC,CAWSVRGSGANVLTF
TRBJ2-7,-,TRBV4-1,13,-,TGCGCCAGCAGCCACCCGGGACTCGACGAGCAGTACTTC,CASSHPGLDEQYF
TRBJ1-2,-,TRBV20-1,10,-,TGCAGTGCTTACTCTTTAGGCTACACCTTC,CSAYSLGYTF
TRBJ1-1,-,TRBV27,17,-,TGTGCCAGCAGTTTGGCCCGGGACATCAGCATGAACACTGAAGCTTTCTTT,CASSLARDISMNTEAFF
TRBJ2-1,once,TRBV7-8,15,TRBD2,TGTGCCAGCAGCTTATCGGCGGGGGAGAGGAATGAGCAGTTCTTC,CASSLSAGERNEQFF
TRBJ1-6,-,TRBV28,12,-,TGTGCCAGCAGTTTAGCCGGTTCACCCCTCCACTTT,CASSLAGSPLHF
TRBJ1-1,-,TRBV28,15,-,TGTGCCAGCAGTTCCCGCCCGGGAGGAAGGGCTGAAGCTTTCTTT,CASSSRPGGRAEAFF
TRBJ2-1,-,TRBV24-1,16,TRBD1,TGTGCCACCAGTGACTCAACAGGGGGTGTACACAATGAGCAGTTCTTC,CATSDSTGGVHNEQFF
TRBJ2-1,-,TRBV3-1/TRBV3-2,12,-,TGTGCCAGCAGCCAATTTGGACAGGAGCAGTTCTTC,CASSQFGQEQFF
TRBJ1-4,few,TRBV7-9,15,TRBD1,TGTGCCAGCAGCCCTAAGGGACAGGGGAATGAAAAACTGTTTTTT,CASSPKGQGNEKLFF
TRBJ1-2,-,TRBV19,15,-,TGTGCCAGTAGTGCACAGGCATACTCTAACTATGGCTACACCTTC,CASSAQAYSNYGYTF
TRBJ1-3,-,TRBV2,16,-,TGTGCCAGCACCCAACAGGGTCCCAACTCTGGAAACACCATATATTTT,CASTQQGPNSGNTIYF
TRBJ1-1,-,TRBV4-1,13,-,TGCGCCAGCAGCCGAGGAGGGGCGACTGAAGCTTTCTTT,CASSRGGATEAFF
TRBJ2-2,-,TRBV7-2,19,TRBD2,TGTGCCAGCAGCTTAGTTATAGCGGGGGTCCATTTGAACACCGGGGAGCTGTTTTTT,CASSLVIAGVHLNTGELFF
TRBJ1-1,few,TRBV7-9,12,-,TGTGCCAGCAGCGCCAGGGGTTCTGAAGCTTTCTTT,CASSARGSEAFF
TRBJ1-5,-,TRBV6-5,14,TRBD1,TGTGCCAGCATGAACAGGGGGCATAATCAGCCCCAGCATTTT,CASMNRGHNQPQHF
TRBJ1-1,-,TRBV5-4,17,TRBD1,TGTGCCAGCAGTCCCCCGGGTTCGGGACAGGGAAGCACTGAAGCTTTCTTT,CASSPPGSGQGSTEAFF
TRBJ1-5,-,TRBV28,14,-,TGTGCCAGCAGTTTAGGGGGGGGGTATCAGCCCCAGCATTTT,CASSLGGGYQPQHF
TRBJ1-1,-,TRBV6-8,15,TRBD1,TGTGCCAGCAGTCCCCCACAAATATCGGACAGGGAAGCTTTCTTT,CASSPPQISDREAFF
TRBJ1-1,once,TRBV6-6,13,-,TGTGCCAGCAGTCCCGGACAGTCGCGAACGGCTTTCTTT,CASSPGQSRTAFF
TRBJ1-1,-,TRBV6-1,14,TRBD1,TGTGCCAGCAGTGAGACAGGGGAGAACACTGAAGCTTTCTTT,CASSETGENTEAFF
TRBJ2-7,-,TRBV28,15,TRBD1,TGTGCCAGCAGGCAGTACCATCAGGGGGCGCTTGAGCAGTACTTC,CASRQYHQGALEQYF
TRBJ2-1,once,TRBV6-5,15,TRBD2,TGTGCCTCTAGGGGGCTAGCGGGGGGCCACAATGAGCAGTTCTTC,CASRGLAGGHNEQFF
TRBJ2-5,-,TRBV29-1,13,-,TGCAGCGTTGAAGTTAGGGGGGGAGAGACCCAGTACTTC,CSVEVRGGETQYF
TRBJ1-4,-,TRBV5-1,18,-,TGCGCCAGCAGCTTGGGTGGTTTATCGGCCGGGGGGCGAGAAAAACTGTTTTTT,CASSLGGLSAGGREKLFF
TRBJ1-2,-,TRBV30,16,TRBD1,TGTGCCTGGAGGCCGATCCCGGGACAGGGGAGCTATGGCTACACCTTC,CAWRPIPGQGSYGYTF
TRBJ1-6,-,TRBV21-1,16,-,TGTGCCAGCCCCCCAGTTCCGGGAAATAGAGATTCACCCCTCCACTTT,CASPPVPGNRDSPLHF
TRBJ1-2,-,TRBV29-1,13,-,TGCAGCGTTGGGGCTTCGACTAACTATGGCTACACCTTC,CSVGASTNYGYTF
TRBJ1-3,-,TRBV2,15,-,TGTGCCAGCAAGCAGGAGGGCGGCTCTGGAAACACCATATATTTT,CASKQEGGSGNTIYF
TRBJ1-6,-,TRBV25-1,13,-,TGTGCCAGCAGTGAGGACAGCTTTTCACCCCTCCACTTT,CASSEDSFSPLHF
TRBJ1-1,-,TRBV12-5,14,TRBD1,TGTGCTAGTGGTTTGGGACAGGGACAATCCGAAGCTTTCTTT,CASGLGQGQSEAFF
TRBJ1-1,few,TRBV3-1/TRBV3-2,14,TRBD1,TGTGCCAGCAGCTTACAGGGGGGGGCCTATGAAGCTTTCTTT,CASSLQGGAYEAFF
TRBJ2-3,-,TRBV7-9,14,TRBD1,TGTGCCAGCAACCAGGGACAGCCCACAGATACGCAGTATTTT,CASNQGQPTDTQYF
TRBJ1-4,once,TRBV3-1/TRBV3-2,16,-,TGTGCCAGCAGCCAAGATGGCCCAGGCCAGGGGGAAAAACTGTTTTTT,CASSQDGPGQGEKLFF
TRBJ2-5,-,TRBV6-5,15,TRBD2,TGTGCCAGCAGCTTAGGACTAGCGGGGTTGGAGACCCAGTACTTC,CASSLGLAGLETQYF
TRBJ1-4,few,TRBV5-1,13,-,TGCGCCACGGCGGAAGGTGATAATGAAAAACTGTTTTTT,CATAEGDNEKLFF
TRBJ1-2,-,TRBV3-1/TRBV3-2,13,-,TGTGCCAGCAGTCAACCCGACCGGGGTGGCTACACCTTC,CASSQPDRGGYTF
TRBJ2-3,-,TRBV2,15,TRBD1,TGTGCCAGCAGTGGGTACAGGGGGCTGGCAGATACGCAGTATTTT,CASSGYRGLADTQYF
TRBJ1-2,-,TRBV5-6,13,-,TGTGCCAGCAGCAACCGGGAATTCTATGGCTACACCTTC,CASSNREFYGYTF
TRBJ1-2,-,TRBV9,15,TRBD1,TGTGCCAGCAGCGTAGCAAACAGGGGGCAAGGTGGCTACACCTTC,CASSVANRGQGGYTF
TRBJ2-3,once,TRBV27,14,-,TGTGCCAGCAGACACAGTTTGACGACAGATACGCAGTATTTT,CASRHSLTTDTQYF
TRBJ1-5,-,TRBV7-2,17,TRBD1,TGTGCCAGCAGTCCCGGGACAGGGGTTGCTGGCAATCAGCCCCAGCATTTT,CASSPGTGVAGNQPQHF
TRBJ2-7,-,TRBV1,13,-,TGCACCACCCAGGGGGACGGAACCTACGAGCAGTACTTC,CTTQGDGTYEQYF
TRBJ1-1,-,TRBV15,17,-,TGTGCCACCAGCAGAGCAAAAGATCGGGGGTCCGGCACTGAAGCTTTCTTT,CATSRAKDRGSGTEAFF
TRBJ2-7,few,TRBV7-2,14,-,TGTGCCAGCAGCCCCCGCTTAGCCAATGACGAGCAGTACTTC,CASSPRLANDEQYF
TRBJ1-1,-,TRBV9,14,TRBD1,TGTGCCAGCAGTCCCGGACAGGGGGTCCCGGGGGCTTTCTTT,CASSPGQGVPGAFF